A single sample gave rise to the 10 T cell receptor beta chains below, sequenced in a study of T cell repertoires in cytomegalovirus infection. TCRdb processed the reads anew with MiXCR; each CDR3 protein has one entry. The sample carries nearly 650,000 distinct CDR3 sequences, 24% recorded once. The sample comprised CD8+ T cells from PBMCs. The receptors were sampled from a human donor in good health (CMV status not recorded). Some clones in this sample may be carry-over from other donors' samples.

This chain links TRBV28 with TRBJ2-5; TRBD2 agrees at 15 bases. J gave up 2 bases and V 5 bases, and 6 bases lay outside the gene matches. Germline V gene sequence: CDR1 MDHEN, CDR2 SYDVKM. The CDR3 consists of 17 residues. The CDR3 nucleotides are TGTGCCAGCAGTCCCGGACTAGCGGGGGGGACTCAAGAGACCCAGTACTTC. It encodes CASSPGLAGGTQETQYF.

This clonotype was observed many times. V gene TRBV12-3 or TRBV12-4 combines with J gene TRBJ2-6, with 10 bases lining up with TRBD1. V dropped 5 bases and J dropped 4; count of bases not matched to a gene: 8. The CDR3 length is 17 residues. CDR3: CASSTPGQGRGANVLTF. In nucleotides, the CDR3 is TGTGCCAGCAGTACCCCGGGACAGGGGCGAGGGGCCAACGTCCTGACTTTC.

Of note for this clonotype: This clone may be a read error of a much larger clone one base away. This chain links TRBV7-6 with TRBJ2-4; maybe TRBD2 (5 bases). This CDR3 spans 13 amino acids. CDR1 is SGHVS, CDR2 FNYEAQ, per germline. The CDR3 loop is CTSSSGSKNIQYF. CDR3 sequence (DNA): TGTACCAGCAGCTCGGGGTCCAAAAACATTCAGTACTTC.

The table lists this clonotype with a count of one. This sequence joins TRBV28 and TRBJ1-1; 11 bases map to TRBD1. The CDR3 length is 15 residues. V was clipped by 4 bases and J by 10 bases; unmatched bases: 11. Looked up from germline, CDR1 is MDHEN and CDR2 is SYDVKM. The CDR3 here is CASSSPLGTGGSAFF. CDR3 nucleotides: TGTGCCAGCAGTTCCCCTCTCGGGACAGGGGGGTCAGCTTTCTTT.

This clonotype was found a few times. For the CDR3, the DNA is TGTGCCACGGGTACTGGCCAGTTCGCCTACGAGCAGTACTTC. Protein: CATGTGQFAYEQYF. This sequence joins TRBV10-3 and TRBJ2-7; D is undetermined. Trimming removed 10 bases from V and 2 bases from J, with 18 bases in between. The germline gives CDR1 ENHRY, CDR2 SYGVKD. The CDR3 totals 14 residues.

This clonotype was counted many times. This rearrangement joins TRBV12-3 or TRBV12-4 to TRBJ1-2, with D unresolved. With 6 bases removed from V and 6 bases from J, the gap between germline ends came to 14 bases. The CDR3 consists of 13 residues. CDR3 amino acids: CASSQTSVDGYTF. CDR3 sequence (DNA): TGTGCCAGCAGCCAGACTTCGGTAGATGGCTACACCTTC.

The chain recombines TRBV7-2 with TRBJ2-2; 8 bases align to TRBD1. The CDR3 is 16 residues long. Trimming removed 3 bases from V and 7 bases from J; junction bases left unmatched: 10. Germline V gene data show CDR1 as SGHTA and CDR2 as FQGNSA. CDR3 sequence: CASSLSRQGWVGELFF. CDR3 nucleotide sequence: TGTGCCAGCAGCTTGTCTCGACAGGGGTGGGTCGGGGAGCTGTTTTTT.

This clonotype has a count of ten or more. This chain links TRBV7-2 with TRBJ1-5, with D uncertain. V lost 2 bases and J 4 bases, leaving 9 bases between the germline ends. Germline V lookup: CDR1 SGHTA, CDR2 FQGNSA. CDR3 length: 14 amino acids. CDR3 sequence: CASSLISRNQPQHF. As DNA, the CDR3 is TGTGCCAGCAGCTTAATCTCCCGAAATCAGCCCCAGCATTTT.

The V gene is TRBV7-9, the J gene TRBJ2-1; D is perhaps TRBD1 or TRBD2 (5 bases each). Germline V gene lookup returns CDR1 SEHNR and CDR2 FQNEAQ (reference sequence). The CDR3 totals 16 residues. Trimming pared 5 bases from V and 4 bases from J, leaving 18 bases between. The CDR3 bases are TGTGCCAGCAGCCATCCCCCGACTGGGGGTTACAATGAGCAGTTCTTC. It is translated as CASSHPPTGGYNEQFF.

V gene TRBV13 combines with J gene TRBJ2-7, with 8 bases lining up with TRBD1. This CDR3 spans 15 amino acids. In germline, CDR1 is PRHDT, CDR2 FYEKMQ (reference sequence). Unmatched junction bases numbered 9, after V lost 4 bases and J lost 4 bases. The chain's CDR3 is CASSSLGQGRYEQYF. The DNA of the CDR3 is TGTGCCAGCAGCTCGCTCGGACAGGGCAGGTACGAGCAGTACTTC.